This T cell receptor beta chain is from a study of cytomegalovirus exposure and HLA in healthy donors. The table lists this clone with a count of one. PCR employed 60 Vbeta and 13 Jbeta primers. Profiling relied on immunoSEQ multiplex PCR, and the TCRdb table lists in-frame clones only, not all of them. The data show about 50,000 clones, with 75% to 80% seen just once and less than 3% held by the top ten. V was clipped by 2 bases and J by 4 bases, with 8 bases between them. The CDR3 consists of 13 residues. In germline, CDR1 is MNHEY, CDR2 SVGAGI. The source material was PBMCs. The V call is TRBV6-5, the J call TRBJ1-1, with TRBD1 as a possible D gene (5 bases). The TCR sequence derives from a woman between 40 and 50 years old in good health and CMV-seropositive. CDR3 residues: CASSYDRLTEAFF. The CDR3 DNA reads TGTGCCAGCAGTTACGACAGACTCACTGAAGCTTTCTTT.